The subject of this entry is one T cell receptor beta chain. Its target is unknown. The CDR3 has 14 residues. CDR1 and CDR2 from the germline V gene are SGHTA and FQGNSA. The germline V and J ends were trimmed by 1 base and 2 bases, with 8 bases remaining between them. The data originate from a study of cytomegalovirus exposure and HLA in healthy donors. About the research overall: Roughly 80 million unique TCRs from HLA-typed donors made up an early data release. Findings and caveats of the study: Analyzed later, most CMV-associated TCR beta chains appeared HLA-restricted.

Both 60 Vbeta primers and 13 Jbeta primers went into the PCR. Assay: immunoSEQ multiplex PCR; the TCRdb copy retains only in-frame clones and omits some. The top ten hold 2.2% of the sample, which has some 170,000 clones, 75% to 85% seen once. The chain recombines TRBV7-2 with TRBJ1-2, with D uncertain. Input material: PBMCs. The clonotype was recovered from a woman aged 30 to 39 in good health and CMV-seronegative. DNA of the CDR3: TGTGCCAGCAGCTTAGGCACATCCAACTATGGCTACACCTTC. This gives the protein CASSLGTSNYGYTF.